The 5 T cell receptor beta chains below were found in one sample sequenced in a study of blood T cell repertoires in COVID-19. The table came from immunoSEQ multiplex PCR; TCRdb's copy has only in-frame clones and leaves some out. The repertoire consists of 95,000 or so clones, with less than 85% occurring once and the leading ten covering 24%. Sequencing used peripheral blood. The receptor source for this set is a human donor in a cohort sampled during active COVID-19.

This chain uses TRBV7-2 with TRBJ1-6, with 7 bases lining up with TRBD1. This CDR3 region has 17 residues. CDR1 SGHTA and CDR2 FQGNSA come from the germline V gene. V dropped 5 bases and J dropped 5; count of bases not matched to a gene: 12. DNA of the CDR3: TGTGCCAGCAGCCAGGGGGGCAGGGCACGGAATAATTCACCCCTCCACTTT. Residues: CASSQGGRARNNSPLHF.

The gene calls are TRBV9 and TRBJ2-3, with 7 positions matching TRBD2. This CDR3 is built from 15 residues. Germline assignment: CDR1 SGDLS and CDR2 YYNGEE. The V gene end was trimmed by 4 bases and the J gene end by 2 bases; junction bases not matched to a gene: 7. The CDR3 reads CASSPRAGTTDTQYF. In DNA form, the CDR3 reads TGTGCCAGCAGCCCCAGAGCGGGGACCACAGATACGCAGTATTTT.

The chain's CDR3 is CASSLRHLSGYTF. In DNA, the CDR3 is TGTGCCAGCAGTTTGAGACACCTAAGCGGCTACACCTTC. The J gene is TRBJ1-2, the V gene TRBV28; no definite D call. The CDR3 is 13 amino acids. Looked up from germline, CDR1 is MDHEN and CDR2 is SYDVKM. V was cut by 3 bases and J by 8 bases, with 13 bases left in between.

Only one count was recorded for this clone. This chain uses TRBV4-3 with TRBJ1-2; 7 nucleotides line up with TRBD1. The CDR3 extends over 15 amino acids. J was trimmed by 5 bases and V by 1 base; bases with no gene match: 7. Germline loops: CDR1 LGHNA, CDR2 YSLEER. CDR3 in DNA: TGCGCCAGCAGCCAAGCCCGGACAGGTGGGTATGGCTACACCTTC. Protein product: CASSQARTGGYGYTF.

This clone is a singleton in its sample. V usage is TRBV19 and J usage is TRBJ2-7; 8 bases match TRBD2. Trimming took 4 bases from V and 1 from J; bases not matched to a gene: 6. CDR3 length: 15 amino acids. From germline, CDR1 is LNHDA and CDR2 SQIVND (reference sequence). CDR3 residues: CASSRPGTRSYEQYF. The CDR3 coding sequence is TGTGCCAGTAGTAGACCCGGGACTAGATCCTACGAGCAGTACTTC.